These 10 T cell receptor beta chains were all obtained from the same sample, sequenced in a study of T cell changes during pregnancy in multiple sclerosis. Measured with immunoSEQ multiplex PCR; TCRdb has only the in-frame clones, and not every one. The sample has 95,000 to 100,000 clones; around 90% are singletons. The specimen comprised peripheral blood, sampled in the second trimester of pregnancy. The receptors come from a female donor with multiple sclerosis, enrolled in a pregnancy study.

This chain uses TRBV19 with TRBJ2-7; 7 bases match TRBD1. CDR3 length equals 15 residues. Germline V gene lookup returns CDR1 LNHDA and CDR2 SQIVND (reference sequence). The V segment lost 3 bases and the J segment 3 bases; nucleotides outside the gene matches: 8. CDR3 nucleotide sequence: TGTGCCAGTAGTATGGGGGCAGGGGGTTTCTACGAGCAGTACTTC. Translated, it gives CASSMGAGGFYEQYF.

The rearrangement uses TRBV5-1 and TRBJ2-7; the D gene is possibly TRBD1 (6 bases). CDR3 length: 14 residues. Per the germline V gene, CDR1 is SGHRS and CDR2 is YFSETQ. The V and J ends lost 4 bases and 3 bases respectively, with 14 bases between them. Here the CDR3 reads CASSPGTISYEQYF. The CDR3 coding sequence is TGCGCCAGCAGCCCGGGGACAATAAGCTACGAGCAGTACTTC.

V usage is TRBV15 and J usage is TRBJ2-5, with TRBD2 identical over 9 bases. The CDR3 is made up of 14 amino acids. Trimming took 5 bases from V and 5 from J; bases not matched to a gene: 6. CDR1 and CDR2 (germline): LNHNV, YYDKDF (reference sequence). DNA for the CDR3: TGTGCCACCAGCGGTAGCGGGAGAAGGGAGACCCAGTACTTC. This sequence encodes CATSGSGRRETQYF.

This clone was picked up a small number of times. The chain recombines TRBV7-9 with TRBJ2-1, with a possible D match to TRBD2 (7 bases). V was pared by 5 bases and J by 0 bases, with 20 bases between. There are 18 residues in the CDR3. Germline V CDR1 and CDR2: SEHNR, FQNEAQ (reference sequence). The CDR3 bases are TGTGCCAGCAGCCCAGGACTAGGGGGAAAAAGCTCCTACAATGAGCAGTTCTTC. Translated: CASSPGLGGKSSYNEQFF.

J is TRBJ2-1 and V is TRBV18; possibly TRBD2 for D (6 bases). Trimming removed 3 bases from V and 10 bases from J, with 13 bases in between. This CDR3 region has 13 residues. CDR1 and CDR2 (germline): KGHSH, LQKENI. The CDR3 DNA follows: TGTGCCAGCTCACCGGCCCGGGACTTAGAGCAGTTCTTC. Encoded protein: CASSPARDLEQFF.

This chain connects TRBV7-3 to TRBJ2-1; 9 bases align to TRBD2. Germline trimming cut 5 bases from V and 13 bases from J; bases unmatched to any gene: 6. Per the germline V gene, CDR1 is SGHTA and CDR2 is FQGTGA. The CDR3 is made up of 12 amino acids. The CDR3 reads CASSQPGTSQFF. In nucleotides, the CDR3 is TGTGCCAGCAGCCAACCCGGGACTAGCCAGTTCTTC.

This rearrangement joins TRBV19 to TRBJ2-7; no definite D call. The CDR3 is 13 amino acids. The germline gives CDR1 LNHDA, CDR2 SQIVND (reference sequence). The V end was cut by 4 bases, the J end by 3 bases, with 10 bases between. Written as DNA, the CDR3 is TGTGCCAGTAGTACCGAGACTCGCTACGAGCAGTACTTC. Translated, it gives CASSTETRYEQYF.

The chain joins TRBV11-2 to TRBJ2-1, with TRBD2 identical over 12 bases. Trimming at V came to 2 bases and at J to 0 bases, leaving 5 bases not matched to a gene. Germline V gene lookup returns CDR1 SGHAT and CDR2 FQNNGV. There are 18 residues in the CDR3. CDR3 in amino acids: CASSLRTSGASSYNEQFF. In nucleotides, the CDR3 is TGTGCCAGCAGCTTAAGGACTAGCGGGGCTAGCTCCTACAATGAGCAGTTCTTC.

The rearrangement links TRBV6-1 to TRBJ2-7, with 7 bases identical to TRBD1. Germline assignment: CDR1 MNHNS and CDR2 SASEGT. The V segment lost 1 base and the J segment 2 bases; nucleotides outside the gene matches: 5. CDR3 length: 15 amino acids. CDR3 sequence reads: CASSEEDRDPYEQYF. CDR3 nucleotides: TGTGCCAGCAGTGAAGAAGACAGGGACCCCTACGAGCAGTACTTC.

V usage is TRBV5-4 and J usage is TRBJ2-7; D remains unclear. Germline V gene lookup returns CDR1 SGHNT and CDR2 YYREEE (reference sequence). This CDR3 comprises 11 residues. V was pared by 0 bases and J by 6 bases, with 4 bases between. CDR3 amino acids: CASSLGLEQYF. Written as DNA, the CDR3 is TGTGCCAGCAGCTTGGGTCTCGAGCAGTACTTC.